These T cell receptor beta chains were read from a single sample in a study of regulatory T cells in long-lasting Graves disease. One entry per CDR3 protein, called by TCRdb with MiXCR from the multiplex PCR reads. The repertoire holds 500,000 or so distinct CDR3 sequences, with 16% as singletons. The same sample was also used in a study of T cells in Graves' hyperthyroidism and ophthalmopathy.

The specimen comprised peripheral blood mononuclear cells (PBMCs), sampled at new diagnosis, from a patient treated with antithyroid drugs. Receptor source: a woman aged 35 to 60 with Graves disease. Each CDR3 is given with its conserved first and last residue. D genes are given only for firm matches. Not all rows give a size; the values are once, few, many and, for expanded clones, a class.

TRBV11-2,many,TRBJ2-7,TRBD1,TGTGCCAGCAGCTTAGATTATCAGGGGGCGAGTTACGAGCAGTACTTC,CASSLDYQGASYEQYF
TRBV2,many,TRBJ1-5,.,TGTGCCAGCTCGAAGAGGGGAAATCAGCCCCAGCATTTT,CASSKRGNQPQHF
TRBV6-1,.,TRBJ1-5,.,TGTGCCAGCAGTGTGACAGCCCCCAATCAGCCCCAGCATTTT,CASSVTAPNQPQHF
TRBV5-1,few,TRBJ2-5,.,TGCGCCAGCAGCTTGGGGCCCGGACTCCCTCAAGAGACCCAGTACTTC,CASSLGPGLPQETQYF
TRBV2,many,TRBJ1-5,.,TGTGCCAGCAGTGTTTCTATTTGGTGGTTTGCGCCCCAGCATTTT,CASSVSIWWFAPQHF
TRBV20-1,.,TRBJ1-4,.,TGCAGTGCTAGTCCCCCCAGTGGGGTAGGGGAAAAACTGTTTTTT,CSASPPSGVGEKLFF
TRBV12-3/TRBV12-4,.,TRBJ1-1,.,TGTGCCAGCAGGGGGGGAACGGGGATCACTGAAGCTTTCTTT,CASRGGTGITEAFF
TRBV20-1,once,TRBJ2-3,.,TGCAGTGCTAGAGATACCCACGCAGATACGCAGTATTTT,CSARDTHADTQYF
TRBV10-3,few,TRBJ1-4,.,TGTGCCATCAGTGAGGCCAGGGGAGGTGGAGAAAAACTGTTTTTT,CAISEARGGGEKLFF
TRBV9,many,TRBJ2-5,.,TGTGCCAGCAGCCCCGGACATTACCAAGAGACCCAGTACTTC,CASSPGHYQETQYF
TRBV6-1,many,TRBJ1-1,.,TGTGCCATCCCACCCGATTGGGGGGACGCTGAAGCTTTCTTT,CAIPPDWGDAEAFF
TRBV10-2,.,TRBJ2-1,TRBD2,TGCGCCAGCACGGGTCTAGCGGATGAGCAGTTCTTC,CASTGLADEQFF
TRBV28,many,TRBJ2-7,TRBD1,TGTGCCACTACGGGACAGGTCGAGGGCGAGCAGTACTTC,CATTGQVEGEQYF
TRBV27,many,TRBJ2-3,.,TGTGCCAGCAGTTCCTTAAGTGCTAGCACAGATACGCAGTATTTT,CASSSLSASTDTQYF
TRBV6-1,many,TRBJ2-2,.,TGTGCCAGCAGAACGAACACCGGGGAGCTGTTTTTT,CASRTNTGELFF